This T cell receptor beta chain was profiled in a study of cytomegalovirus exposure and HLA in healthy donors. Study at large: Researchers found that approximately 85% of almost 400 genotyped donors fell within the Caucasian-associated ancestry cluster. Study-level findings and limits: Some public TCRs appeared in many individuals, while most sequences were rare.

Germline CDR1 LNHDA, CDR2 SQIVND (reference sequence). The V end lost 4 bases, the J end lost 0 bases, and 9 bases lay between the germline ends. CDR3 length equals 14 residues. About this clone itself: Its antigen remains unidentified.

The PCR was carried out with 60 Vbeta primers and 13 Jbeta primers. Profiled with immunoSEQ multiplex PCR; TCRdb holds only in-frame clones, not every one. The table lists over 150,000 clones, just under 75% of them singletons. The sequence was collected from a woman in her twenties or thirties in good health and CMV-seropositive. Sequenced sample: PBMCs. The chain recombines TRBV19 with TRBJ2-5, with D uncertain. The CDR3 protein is CASSTGIHQETQYF. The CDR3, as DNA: TGTGCCAGTAGTACAGGAATCCACCAAGAGACCCAGTACTTC.